Listed below are T cell receptor beta chains from one sample, sequenced in a study of shared clonotypes between healthy human individuals. Generated by immunoSEQ multiplex PCR, the TCRdb table keeps only in-frame clones and is missing some. The repertoire holds roughly 700,000 clones, 90% seen once, with less than 40% in the top ten. Sequencing was done on a sample of memory CD8+ T cells from PBMCs. Receptor source: a young man in good health. Some clones in this sample may be carry-over from other donors' samples. Each CDR3 is given with its conserved first and last residue. Fields, in order: J gene, V gene, D gene, CDR3 DNA, CDR3 protein. The D gene is left open where the match is weak.

>TRBJ2-7|TRBV11-2|NA
TGTGCCAGCAGCTTAATCTCCAGGTTGACTAACTACGAGCAGTACTTC
CASSLISRLTNYEQYF
>TRBJ1-1|TRBV27|NA
TGTGCCAGCAGTTTATCTGGGAGCGCTGAAGCTTTCTTT
CASSLSGSAEAFF
>TRBJ1-4|TRBV9|NA
TGTGCCAGCAGCGAGCACTACAGCTATCCTAATGAAAAACTGTTTTTT
CASSEHYSYPNEKLFF
>TRBJ2-5|TRBV7-8|NA
TGTGCCAGCAGCTTAGGGCGAAGCCAAGAGACCCAGTACTTC
CASSLGRSQETQYF
>TRBJ1-5|TRBV29-1|NA
TGCAGCGTTCTCCTGGGCGTGGGCAATCAGCCCCAGCATTTT
CSVLLGVGNQPQHF
>TRBJ1-1|TRBV9|NA
TGTGCCAGCAGCGTAGGAGGGAGATTCAATGATGAAGCTTTCTTT
CASSVGGRFNDEAFF
>TRBJ2-7|TRBV9|TRBD2
TGTGCCGGCAGTACGGGGCGGGAGGGCCTAACCCACGAGCAGTACTTC
CAGSTGREGLTHEQYF
>TRBJ2-4|TRBV15|NA
TGTGCCACCAGCAGAGATTCCAACTCCAAAAACATTCAGTACTTC
CATSRDSNSKNIQYF
>TRBJ2-7|TRBV9|NA
TGTGCCAGCAGCGTAGGGGAAGACTACGAGCAGTACTTC
CASSVGEDYEQYF
>TRBJ2-2|TRBV27|NA
TGTGCCAGCAGCTCTTCCTACCAAGAGCTGTTTTTT
CASSSSYQELFF
>TRBJ2-7|TRBV27|TRBD2
TGTGCCAGCAGTTCCTGGACTAGCGGGAGCTACGAGCAGTACTTC
CASSSWTSGSYEQYF
>TRBJ2-7|TRBV7-3|TRBD1
TGTGCCAGCAGCTTAACTGGGACAGGCGAGCAGTACTTC
CASSLTGTGEQYF